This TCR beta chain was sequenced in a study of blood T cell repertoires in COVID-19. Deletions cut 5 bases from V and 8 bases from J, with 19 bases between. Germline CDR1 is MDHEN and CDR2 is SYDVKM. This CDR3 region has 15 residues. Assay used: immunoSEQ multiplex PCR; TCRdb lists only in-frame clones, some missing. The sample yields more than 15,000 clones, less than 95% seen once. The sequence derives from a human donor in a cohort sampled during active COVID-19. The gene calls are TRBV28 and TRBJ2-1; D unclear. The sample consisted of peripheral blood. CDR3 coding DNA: TGTGCCAGCAGTGTCGCCGGATTACGTGAGGATGAGCAGTTCTTC. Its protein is CASSVAGLREDEQFF. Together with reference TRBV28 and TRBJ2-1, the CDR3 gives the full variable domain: DVKVTQSSRYLVKRTGEKVFLECVQDMDHENMFWYRQDPGLGLRLIYFSYDVKMKEKGDIPEGYSVSREKKERFSLILESASTNQTSMYLCASSVAGLREDEQFFGPGTRLTVL.